The 18 T cell receptor beta chains presented below share a single source sample, sequenced in a study of blood T cell repertoires in COVID-19. Assay used: immunoSEQ multiplex PCR; TCRdb lists only in-frame clones, some missing. The profile shows some 180,000 clones, less than 85% of them singletons. Input material: PBMCs or T cells enriched from blood (not recorded which). Source of these receptors: a woman aged 55 to 70 with acute COVID-19.

The rearrangement uses TRBV29-1 and TRBJ1-2; no definite D call. The CDR3 runs 13 residues. Trimming removed 4 bases from V and 2 bases from J, with 11 bases in between. Germline CDR1 SQVTM, CDR2 ANQGSEA. For the CDR3, the DNA is TGCAGCGTTGCTAGCGGAGGGAACTATGGCTACACCTTC. This encodes CSVASGGNYGYTF.

In the case of this clone: The junction departs from the called germline gene at one end, perhaps through a read error. The chain employs TRBV7-2 and TRBJ1-1, with D unresolved. The germline gives CDR1 SGHTA, CDR2 FQGNSA. CDR3 length: 11 residues. CDR3 region: CVWWANTEAFF. The CDR3 DNA reads as TGCGTATGGTGGGCGAACACTGAAGCTTTCTTT.

The V gene is TRBV24-1, the J gene TRBJ2-3, with a possible D match to TRBD1 (5 bases). V lost 0 bases and J lost 2, with 11 bases in between. CDR1 is KGHDR, CDR2 SFDVKD, per germline. The CDR3 consists of 16 residues. The CDR3 region is CATSDLQGGTTDTQYF. CDR3 nucleotides: TGTGCCACCAGTGATTTGCAGGGCGGAACCACAGATACGCAGTATTTT.

V and J are TRBV7-2 and TRBJ2-4; TRBD1 might be the D (6 bases). The CDR3 extends over 14 amino acids. V was cut by 4 bases and J by 5 bases, with 12 bases left in between. Germline CDR1 is SGHTA and CDR2 is FQGNSA. The CDR3 DNA follows: TGTGCCAGCAGCTCCAACAGGGTGGAAAACATTCAGTACTTC. The encoded protein is CASSSNRVENIQYF.

The chain joins TRBV7-2 to TRBJ2-3; no clear D. Germline V gene data show CDR1 as SGHTA and CDR2 as FQGNSA. The CDR3 has 14 amino acids. Trimming shortened V by 5 bases and J by 3 bases, and 12 bases separated the two germline ends. CDR3: CASSPFWPTDTQYF. The CDR3 bases are TGTGCCAGCAGCCCCTTTTGGCCAACAGATACGCAGTATTTT. The whole variable domain, remainder taken from reference TRBV7-2 and TRBJ2-3, is GAGVSQSPSNKVTEKGKDVELRCDPISGHTALYWYRQSLGQGLEFLIYFQGNSAPDKSGLPSDRFSAERTGGSVSTLTIQRTQQEDSAVYLCASSPFWPTDTQYFGPGTRLTVL.

Note on this clone: This sample also contains other DNA sequences that code for the same CDR3. CDR3 DNA: TGTGCCAGCAGCTTAAGGCGCGGGGGGCAAGAGACCCAGTACTTC. Amino acid sequence: CASSLRRGGQETQYF. The chain is built from TRBV11-2 and TRBJ2-5; 8 bases are shared with TRBD2. The V segment lost 2 bases and the J segment 2 bases; nucleotides outside the gene matches: 4. The CDR3 covers 15 residues. Germline V CDR1 and CDR2: SGHAT, FQNNGV.

The rearrangement joins TRBV3-1 (or the pseudogene TRBV3-2) to TRBJ1-1, with D hard to call. Germline CDR1 is LGHDT and CDR2 is YNNKEL (reference sequence). V gave up 4 bases and J gave up 10 bases, with 13 bases separating them. The CDR3 is made up of 12 amino acids. CDR3 in amino acids: CASSLREAPAFF. The CDR3 coding sequence is TGTGCCAGCAGCCTCCGGGAGGCACCAGCTTTCTTT.

This clone was seen more than once but under ten times. The chain employs TRBV12-3 or TRBV12-4 and TRBJ2-3; 8 bases fit TRBD2. The CDR3 totals 13 residues. V trimming: 6 bases; J trimming: 1 base; junction bases outside the gene matches: 0. CDR3 coding DNA: TGTGCCAGCAGGACTAGCGGCACAGATACGCAGTATTTT. This sequence encodes CASRTSGTDTQYF.

This clone is a singleton in its sample. The chain recombines TRBV21-1 with TRBJ1-5. TRBV21-1 is a pseudogene locus. This CDR3 comprises 17 residues. The CDR3 DNA follows: TGTGCCAGCAGCAAATCCCCACGGGGTCAGATCGATCAGCCCCAGCATTTT. Translated, it gives CASSKSPRGQIDQPQHF.

The chain carries TRBV5-4 and TRBJ2-3; 13 bases map to TRBD2. After removal of 2 bases from V and 6 bases from J, the junction contained 6 bases not matched to a gene. The CDR3 loop spans 16 amino acids. Germline V lookup: CDR1 SGHNT, CDR2 YYREEE (reference sequence). The CDR3 loop is CASSFRTSGGYDTQYF. CDR3 in DNA: TGTGCCAGCAGCTTTCGGACTAGCGGGGGTTATGATACGCAGTATTTT.

The chain carries TRBV9 and TRBJ2-2; 10 positions match TRBD2. CDR3 length: 16 residues. Germline CDR1 and CDR2: SGDLS and YYNGEE. Losses at the gene ends were 0 bases for V and 6 bases for J; bases not matched to a gene: 5. The CDR3 bases are TGTGCCAGCAGCGTAGTGGTGACTAGCGGGTCCGGGGAGCTGTTTTTT. It is translated as CASSVVVTSGSGELFF.

This clone came up a few times. The chain combines TRBV19 with TRBJ2-2, with 8 bases that match TRBD1. V shed 1 base, J shed 4 bases, and the junction held 8 bases outside the gene matches. From germline, CDR1 is LNHDA and CDR2 SQIVND (reference sequence). The CDR3 has 17 residues. The chain's CDR3 is CASSIGGDRSGTGELFF. The CDR3 DNA reads TGTGCCAGTAGTATAGGGGGGGACAGGTCGGGCACCGGGGAGCTGTTTTTT. The full variable domain, its missing parts supplied by reference TRBV19 and TRBJ2-2, is DGGITQSPKYLFRKEGQNVTLSCEQNLNHDAMYWYRQDPGQGLRLIYYSQIVNDFQKGDIAEGYSVSREKKESFPLTVTSAQKNPTAFYLCASSIGGDRSGTGELFFGEGSRLTVL.

The chain couples TRBV2 to TRBJ1-1, with D possibly matching TRBD1 (5 bases). Trimming pared 7 bases from V and 5 bases from J, leaving 17 bases between. The CDR3 is 14 residues long. Germline V CDR1 and CDR2: SNHLY, FYNNEI. CDR3 region: CASTSGGDRTEAFF. The CDR3 DNA reads TGTGCCAGCACCTCTGGGGGGGATAGGACTGAAGCTTTCTTT.

V is TRBV3-1 (or the pseudogene TRBV3-2) and J is TRBJ1-1, with no clear D. The length of the CDR3 is 15 residues. Germline values: CDR1 LGHDT, CDR2 YNNKEL (reference sequence). V dropped 1 base and J dropped 0 bases, with 9 bases sitting between them. Here the CDR3 DNA reads TGTGCCAGCAGCCAAGTGGCAGTCATGAACACTGAAGCTTTCTTT. This encodes CASSQVAVMNTEAFF.

The chain employs TRBV19 and TRBJ2-2, with TRBD1 matching over 8 bases. V lost 4 bases, J lost 6 bases, and 7 bases stayed unmatched. This CDR3 region has 15 residues. Per the germline V gene, CDR1 is LNHDA and CDR2 is SQIVND (reference sequence). The CDR3 protein is CASSKGQGASGELFF. In nucleotides, the CDR3 is TGTGCCAGTAGTAAAGGTCAGGGGGCCTCCGGGGAGCTGTTTTTT.

The V and J genes are TRBV3-1 (or the pseudogene TRBV3-2) and TRBJ1-2; a weak D match, TRBD1 (5 bases). V was pared by 4 bases and J by 7 bases, with 10 bases between. The CDR3 spans 12 residues. Germline V lookup: CDR1 LGHDT, CDR2 YNNKEL (reference sequence). CDR3 residues: CASSLQGVGYTF. The CDR3 DNA is TGTGCCAGCAGCCTCCAAGGGGTTGGCTACACCTTC.

The V gene is TRBV6-5, the J gene TRBJ1-1; the match to TRBD1 covers 7 bases. This CDR3 is built from 14 residues. After removal of 6 bases from V and 1 base from J, the junction contained 5 bases not matched to a gene. Germline CDR1 and CDR2: MNHEY and SVGAGI. The CDR3 DNA is TGTGCCAGCAGCTGGGGGACAGCGAACACTGAAGCTTTCTTT. Protein sequence: CASSWGTANTEAFF.

The count of this clone is one. The chain employs TRBV6-5 and TRBJ2-5; D is undetermined. CDR1 and CDR2 (germline): MNHEY, SVGAGI. The CDR3 is made up of 11 amino acids. The V end was cut by 8 bases, the J end by 4 bases, with 8 bases between. The CDR3 loop is CASLVGETQYF. In DNA form, the CDR3 reads TGTGCCAGCTTAGTCGGAGAGACCCAGTACTTC.